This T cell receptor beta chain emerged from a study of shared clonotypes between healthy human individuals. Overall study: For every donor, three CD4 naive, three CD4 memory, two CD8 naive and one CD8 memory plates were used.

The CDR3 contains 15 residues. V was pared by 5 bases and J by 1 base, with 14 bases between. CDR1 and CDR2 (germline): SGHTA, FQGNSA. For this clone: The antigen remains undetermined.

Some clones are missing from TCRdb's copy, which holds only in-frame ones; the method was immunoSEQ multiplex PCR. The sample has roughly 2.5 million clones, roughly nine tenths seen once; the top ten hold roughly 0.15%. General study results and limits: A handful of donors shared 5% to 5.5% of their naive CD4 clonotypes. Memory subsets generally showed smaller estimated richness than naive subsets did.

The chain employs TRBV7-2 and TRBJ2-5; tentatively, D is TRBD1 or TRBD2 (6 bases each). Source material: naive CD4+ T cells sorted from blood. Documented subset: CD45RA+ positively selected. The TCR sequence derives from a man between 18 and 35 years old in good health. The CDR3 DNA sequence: TGTGCCAGCAGCGTAACGGGGGCTAGCCAAGAGACCCAGTACTTC. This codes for CASSVTGASQETQYF.